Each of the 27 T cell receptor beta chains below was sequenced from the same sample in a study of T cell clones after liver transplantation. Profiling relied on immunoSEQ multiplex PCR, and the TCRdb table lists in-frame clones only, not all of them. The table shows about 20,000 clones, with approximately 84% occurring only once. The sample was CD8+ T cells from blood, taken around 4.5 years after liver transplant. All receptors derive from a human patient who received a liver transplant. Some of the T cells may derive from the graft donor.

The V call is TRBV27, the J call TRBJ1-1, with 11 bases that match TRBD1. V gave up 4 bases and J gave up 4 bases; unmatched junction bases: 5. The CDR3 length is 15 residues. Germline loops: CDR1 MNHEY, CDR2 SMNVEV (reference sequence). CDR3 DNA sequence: TGTGCCAGCAGTTGGACAGGGGGCGCGAGCACTGAAGCTTTCTTT. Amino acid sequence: CASSWTGGASTEAFF.

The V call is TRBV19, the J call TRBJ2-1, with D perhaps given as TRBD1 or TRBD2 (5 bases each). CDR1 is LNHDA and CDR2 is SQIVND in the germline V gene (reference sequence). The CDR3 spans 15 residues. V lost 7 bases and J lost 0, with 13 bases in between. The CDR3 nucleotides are TGTGCCAGTAAGAGGGGTGGCAGCTCCTACAATGAGCAGTTCTTC. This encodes CASKRGGSSYNEQFF.

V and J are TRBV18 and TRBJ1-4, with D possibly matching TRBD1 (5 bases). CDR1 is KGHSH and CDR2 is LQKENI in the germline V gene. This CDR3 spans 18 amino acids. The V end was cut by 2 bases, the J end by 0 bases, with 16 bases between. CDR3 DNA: TGTGCCAGCTCACCAACATGGGGAGGGGCCTCAACTAATGAAAAACTGTTTTTT. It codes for CASSPTWGGASTNEKLFF. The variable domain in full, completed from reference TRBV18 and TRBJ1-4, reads NAGVMQNPRHLVRRRGQEARLRCSPMKGHSHVYWYRQLPEEGLKFMVYLQKENIIDESGMPKERFSAEFPKEGPSILRIQQVVRGDSAAYFCASSPTWGGASTNEKLFFGSGTQLSVL.

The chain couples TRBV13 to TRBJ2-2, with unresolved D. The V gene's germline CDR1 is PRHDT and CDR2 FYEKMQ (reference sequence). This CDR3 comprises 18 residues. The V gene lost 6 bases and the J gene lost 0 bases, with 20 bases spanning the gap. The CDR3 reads CASSRLAGPIPNTGELFF. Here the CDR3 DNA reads TGTGCCAGCAGTCGGCTGGCCGGCCCCATCCCGAACACCGGGGAGCTGTTTTTT. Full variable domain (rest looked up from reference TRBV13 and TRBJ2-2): AAGVIQSPRHLIKEKRETATLKCYPIPRHDTVYWYQQGPGQDPQFLISFYEKMQSDKGSIPDRFSAQQFSDYHSELNMSSLELGDSALYFCASSRLAGPIPNTGELFFGEGSRLTVL.

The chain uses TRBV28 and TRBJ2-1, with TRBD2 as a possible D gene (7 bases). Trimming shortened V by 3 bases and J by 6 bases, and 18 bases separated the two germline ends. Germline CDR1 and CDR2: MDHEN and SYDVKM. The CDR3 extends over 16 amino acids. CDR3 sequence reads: CASSFPAGAYFNEQFF. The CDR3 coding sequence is TGTGCCAGCAGTTTCCCGGCGGGGGCATATTTCAATGAGCAGTTCTTC.

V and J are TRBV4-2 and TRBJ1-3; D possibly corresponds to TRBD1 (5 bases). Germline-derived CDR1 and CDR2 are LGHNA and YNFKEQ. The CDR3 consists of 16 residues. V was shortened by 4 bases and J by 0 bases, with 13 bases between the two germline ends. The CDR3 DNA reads TGTGCCAGCAGCCCCCGCGAGGGGAGCTCTGGAAACACCATATATTTT. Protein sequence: CASSPREGSSGNTIYF.

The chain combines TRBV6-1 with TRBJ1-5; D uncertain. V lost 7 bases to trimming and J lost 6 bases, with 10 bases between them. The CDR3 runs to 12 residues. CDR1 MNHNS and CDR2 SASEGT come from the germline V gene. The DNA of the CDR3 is TGTGCCAGCATGGGGATCGGTCAGCCCCAGCATTTT. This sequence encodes CASMGIGQPQHF.

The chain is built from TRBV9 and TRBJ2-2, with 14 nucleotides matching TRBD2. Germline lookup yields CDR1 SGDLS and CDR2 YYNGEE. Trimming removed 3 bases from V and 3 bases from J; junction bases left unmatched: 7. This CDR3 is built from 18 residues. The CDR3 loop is CASSGRLAGGPDTGELFF. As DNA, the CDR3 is TGTGCCAGCAGCGGACGACTAGCGGGGGGGCCAGACACCGGGGAGCTGTTTTTT. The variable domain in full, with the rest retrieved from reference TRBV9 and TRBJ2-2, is DSGVTQTPKHLITATGQRVTLRCSPRSGDLSVYWYQQSLDQGLQFLIQYYNGEERAKGNILERFSAQQFPDLHSELNLSSLELGDSALYFCASSGRLAGGPDTGELFFGEGSRLTVL.

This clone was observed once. The CDR3, as DNA: TGTGCCAGTAGTATATTCGGGGGGGCCGAAGATACGCAGTATTTT. It yields the protein CASSIFGGAEDTQYF. The chain is built from TRBV19 and TRBJ2-3, with TRBD2 matching over 8 bases. This CDR3 is built from 15 residues. Germline-derived CDR1 and CDR2 are LNHDA and SQIVND (reference sequence). Losses at the gene ends were 2 bases for V and 5 bases for J; bases not matched to a gene: 6.

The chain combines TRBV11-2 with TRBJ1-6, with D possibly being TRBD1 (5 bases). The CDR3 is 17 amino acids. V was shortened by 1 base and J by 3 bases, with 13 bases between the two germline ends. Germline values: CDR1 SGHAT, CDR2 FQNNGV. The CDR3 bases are TGTGCCAGCAGCTTAGGGCCCGGGACGGTCTATAATTCACCCCTCCACTTT. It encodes CASSLGPGTVYNSPLHF.

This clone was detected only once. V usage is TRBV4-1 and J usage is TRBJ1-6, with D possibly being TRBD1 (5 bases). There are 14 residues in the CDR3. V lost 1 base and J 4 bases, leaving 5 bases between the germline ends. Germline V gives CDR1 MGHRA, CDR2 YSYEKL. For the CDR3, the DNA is TGCGCCAGCAGCCAAGGGGGGTATAATTCACCCCTCCACTTT. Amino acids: CASSQGGYNSPLHF.

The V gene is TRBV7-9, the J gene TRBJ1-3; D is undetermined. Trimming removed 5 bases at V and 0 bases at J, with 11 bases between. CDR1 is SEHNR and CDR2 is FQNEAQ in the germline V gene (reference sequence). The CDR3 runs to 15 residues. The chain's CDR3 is CASSPLGNSGNTIYF. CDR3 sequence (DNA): TGTGCCAGCAGCCCGCTGGGTAACTCTGGAAACACCATATATTTT.

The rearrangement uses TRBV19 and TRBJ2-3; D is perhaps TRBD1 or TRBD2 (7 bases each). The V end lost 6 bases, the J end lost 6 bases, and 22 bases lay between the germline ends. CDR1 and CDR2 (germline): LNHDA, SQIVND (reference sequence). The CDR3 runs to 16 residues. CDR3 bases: TGTGCCAGTAGCTGGGGGGGCAGGGGGTACTTGGATACGCAGTATTTT. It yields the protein CASSWGGRGYLDTQYF.

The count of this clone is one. The chain's CDR3 is CASSLSPSNQPQHF. CDR3 sequence (DNA): TGTGCCAGCAGTTTATCACCAAGCAATCAGCCCCAGCATTTT. The gene calls are TRBV27 and TRBJ1-5; D remains unclear. Trimming took off 0 bases at V and 1 base at J, with 4 bases between the two ends. The germline V gene encodes CDR1 MNHEY and CDR2 SMNVEV (reference sequence). This CDR3 contains 14 residues.

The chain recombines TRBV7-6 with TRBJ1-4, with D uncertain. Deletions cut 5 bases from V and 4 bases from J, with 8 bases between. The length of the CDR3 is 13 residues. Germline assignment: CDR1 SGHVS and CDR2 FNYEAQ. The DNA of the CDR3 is TGTGCCAGCAGCCCAGAAATTAATGAAAAACTGTTTTTT. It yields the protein CASSPEINEKLFF.

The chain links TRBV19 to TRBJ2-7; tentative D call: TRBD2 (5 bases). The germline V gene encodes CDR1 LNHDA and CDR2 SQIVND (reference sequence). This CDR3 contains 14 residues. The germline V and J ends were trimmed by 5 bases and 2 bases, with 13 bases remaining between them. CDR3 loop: CASSPGSSTYEQYF. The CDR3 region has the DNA TGTGCCAGTAGTCCGGGATCTTCCACCTACGAGCAGTACTTC.

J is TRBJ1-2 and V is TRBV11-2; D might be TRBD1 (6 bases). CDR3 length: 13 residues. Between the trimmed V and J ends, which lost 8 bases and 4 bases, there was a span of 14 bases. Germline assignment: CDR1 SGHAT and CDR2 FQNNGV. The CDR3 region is CASRQGFGYGYTF. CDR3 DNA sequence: TGTGCCAGCCGCCAGGGGTTTGGCTATGGCTACACCTTC.

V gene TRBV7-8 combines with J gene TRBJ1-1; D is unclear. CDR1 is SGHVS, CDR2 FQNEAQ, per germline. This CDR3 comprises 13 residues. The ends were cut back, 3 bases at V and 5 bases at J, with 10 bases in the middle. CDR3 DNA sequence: TGTGCCAGCAGCTTTAATTCTCGAACTGAAGCTTTCTTT. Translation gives CASSFNSRTEAFF.

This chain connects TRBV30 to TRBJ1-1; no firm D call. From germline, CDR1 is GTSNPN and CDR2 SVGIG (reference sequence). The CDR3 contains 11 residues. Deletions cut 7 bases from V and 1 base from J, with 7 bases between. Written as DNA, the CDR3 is TGTGCCTTTGCACGGAACACTGAAGCTTTCTTT. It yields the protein CAFARNTEAFF.

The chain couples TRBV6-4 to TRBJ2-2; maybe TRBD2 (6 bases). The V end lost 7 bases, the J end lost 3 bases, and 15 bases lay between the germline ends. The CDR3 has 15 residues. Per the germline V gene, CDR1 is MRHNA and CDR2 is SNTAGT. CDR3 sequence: CASTPDSGDTGELFF. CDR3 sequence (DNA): TGTGCCAGCACCCCCGACTCGGGGGACACCGGGGAGCTGTTTTTT.

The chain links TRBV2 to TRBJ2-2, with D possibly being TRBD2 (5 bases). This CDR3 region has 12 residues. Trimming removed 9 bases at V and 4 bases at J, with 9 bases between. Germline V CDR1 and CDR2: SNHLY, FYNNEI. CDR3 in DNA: TGTGCCAGGAGGGTGGGCACCGGGGAGCTGTTTTTT. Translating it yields CARRVGTGELFF.

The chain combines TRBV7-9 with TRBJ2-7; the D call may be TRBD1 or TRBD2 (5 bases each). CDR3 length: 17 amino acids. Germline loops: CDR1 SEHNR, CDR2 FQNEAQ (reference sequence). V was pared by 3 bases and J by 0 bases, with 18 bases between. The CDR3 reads CASSFPPRGASSYEQYF. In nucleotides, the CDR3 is TGTGCCAGCAGCTTCCCCCCTAGAGGGGCTAGCTCCTACGAGCAGTACTTC.

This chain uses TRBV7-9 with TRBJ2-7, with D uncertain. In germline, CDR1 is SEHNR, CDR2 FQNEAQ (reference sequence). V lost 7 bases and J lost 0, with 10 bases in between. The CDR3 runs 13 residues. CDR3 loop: CASTPRLSYEQYF. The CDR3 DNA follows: TGTGCCAGCACCCCAAGACTCTCCTACGAGCAGTACTTC.

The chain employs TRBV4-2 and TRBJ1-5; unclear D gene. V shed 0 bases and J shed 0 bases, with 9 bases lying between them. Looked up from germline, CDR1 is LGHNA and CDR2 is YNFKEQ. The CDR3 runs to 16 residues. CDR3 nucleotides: TGTGCCAGCAGCCAAGATGGGGATTATAGCAATCAGCCCCAGCATTTT. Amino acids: CASSQDGDYSNQPQHF.

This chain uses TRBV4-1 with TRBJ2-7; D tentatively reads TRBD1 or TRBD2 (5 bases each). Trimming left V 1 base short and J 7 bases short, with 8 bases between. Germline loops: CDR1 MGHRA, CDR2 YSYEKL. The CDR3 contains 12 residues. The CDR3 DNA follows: TGCGCCAGCAGCCAAGGAGGGGAAGAGCAGTACTTC. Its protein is CASSQGGEEQYF.

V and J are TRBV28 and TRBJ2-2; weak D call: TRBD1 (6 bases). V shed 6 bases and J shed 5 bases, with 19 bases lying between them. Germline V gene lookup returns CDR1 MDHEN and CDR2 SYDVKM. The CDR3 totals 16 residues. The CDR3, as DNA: TGTGCCAGCAGGGCACAGGGACACGGGATTACCGGGGAGCTGTTTTTT. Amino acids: CASRAQGHGITGELFF.

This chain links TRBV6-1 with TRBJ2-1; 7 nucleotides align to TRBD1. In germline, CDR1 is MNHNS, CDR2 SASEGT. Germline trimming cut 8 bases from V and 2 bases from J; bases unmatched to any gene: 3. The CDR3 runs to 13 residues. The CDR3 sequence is CASDDRAYNEQFF. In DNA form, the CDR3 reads TGTGCCAGCGACGACAGGGCCTACAATGAGCAGTTCTTC.